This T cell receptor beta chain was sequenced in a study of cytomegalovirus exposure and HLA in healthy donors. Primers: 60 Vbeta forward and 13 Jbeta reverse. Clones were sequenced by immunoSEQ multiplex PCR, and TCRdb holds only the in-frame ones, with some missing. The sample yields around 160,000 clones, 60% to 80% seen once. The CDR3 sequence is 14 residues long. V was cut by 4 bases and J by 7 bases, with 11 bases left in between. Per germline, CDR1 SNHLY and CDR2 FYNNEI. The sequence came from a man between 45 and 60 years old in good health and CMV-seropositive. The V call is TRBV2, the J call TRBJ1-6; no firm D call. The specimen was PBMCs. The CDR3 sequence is CASSARRVNSPLHF. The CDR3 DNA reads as TGTGCCAGCAGTGCCCGACGGGTAAATTCACCCCTCCACTTT.